Listed below are T cell receptor beta chains from one sample, sequenced in a study of OX40 agonist ivuxolimab in advanced cancers. This table comes from immunoSEQ multiplex PCR, and its TCRdb copy is limited to in-frame clones, with some not included. The profile covers 60,000 to 70,000 clones, with 86% appearing a single time and less than 0.6% taken by the ten largest. This material consisted of CD4+ or CD8+ T cells sorted from blood, taken in a trial of the OX40 agonist ivuxolimab. These receptors were taken from an adult with an advanced solid tumor such as melanoma, head and neck, liver or kidney cancer. Both conserved end residues are part of each CDR3. D genes are given only for firm matches. Size is omitted from some rows. Given values are once, few, many or a class for expanded clones.

NA,NA,TRBV19,TRBJ1-2,CASNRRGSPPYGYTF,TGTGCCAGTAACCGGAGGGGCAGCCCACCCTATGGCTACACCTTC
NA,TRBD2,TRBV5-1,TRBJ2-3,CASTIAGVGGADTQYF,TGCGCCAGCACGATAGCGGGGGTAGGGGGCGCAGATACGCAGTATTTT
NA,NA,TRBV4-3,TRBJ2-3,CASSQDRGDTQYF,TGCGCCAGCAGCCAAGATCGGGGGGATACGCAGTATTTT
NA,NA,TRBV7-2,TRBJ1-5,CASSLFNQPQHF,TGTGCCAGCAGCTTATTTAATCAGCCCCAGCATTTT
NA,NA,TRBV19,TRBJ2-5,CASTPRGKETQYF,TGTGCCAGTACTCCCAGGGGCAAGGAGACCCAGTACTTC
NA,TRBD1,TRBV11-2,TRBJ2-5,CASRRTGGLQETQYF,TGTGCCAGCAGACGGACAGGGGGTTTACAAGAGACCCAGTACTTC
once,TRBD2,TRBV28,TRBJ2-7,CASSLFSGGLYEQYF,TGTGCCAGCAGTTTGTTTAGCGGGGGCCTTTACGAGCAGTACTTC
once,NA,TRBV27,TRBJ1-6,CASSTSEGRTPLHF,TGTGCCAGCAGTACCTCCGAGGGGCGGACACCCCTCCACTTT
NA,TRBD1,TRBV11-2,TRBJ2-3,CASSLLFDRAGGKDTQYF,TGTGCCAGCAGCTTATTATTCGATCGGGCAGGGGGAAAAGATACGCAGTATTTT
NA,NA,TRBV7-6,TRBJ1-2,CASSLGSGLGGYTF,TGTGCCAGCAGCTTAGGCAGCGGCTTAGGGGGCTACACCTTC
NA,TRBD1,TRBV5-6,TRBJ1-6,CASSWDRYNSPLHF,TGTGCCAGCAGCTGGGACAGATATAATTCACCCCTCCACTTT
NA,NA,TRBV21-1,TRBJ2-6,CASARDRVPGANVLTF,TGTGCCAGTGCTCGGGACAGGGTCCCTGGGGCCAACGTCCTGACTTTC
NA,NA,TRBV5-1,TRBJ2-5,CASSLPSVETQYF,TGCGCCAGCAGCTTACCTAGTGTGGAGACCCAGTACTTC
NA,NA,TRBV6-1,TRBJ1-1,CASSVKGQRAFF,TGTGCCAGCAGTGTGAAAGGCCAGAGAGCTTTCTTT
once,NA,TRBV10-3,TRBJ1-6,CAISGRESYNSPLHF,TGTGCCATCAGTGGTCGGGAATCTTATAATTCACCCCTCCACTTT
once,TRBD1,TRBV10-3,TRBJ1-4,CAISEGQGNEKLFF,TGTGCCATCAGTGAGGGACAGGGAAATGAAAAACTGTTTTTT
once,TRBD1,TRBV28,TRBJ2-2,CASSLFRDRGSGELFF,TGTGCCAGCAGTTTATTCCGGGACAGGGGATCCGGGGAGCTGTTTTTT
few,TRBD2,TRBV7-7,TRBJ2-7,CASTGTSGLYEQYF,TGTGCCAGTACCGGGACTAGCGGTCTATACGAGCAGTACTTC
NA,TRBD1,TRBV25-1,TRBJ2-5,CASTVAGGWETQYF,TGTGCCAGCACAGTGGCAGGGGGCTGGGAGACCCAGTACTTC
NA,NA,TRBV15,TRBJ2-1,CATSRNKLSARDEQFF,TGTGCCACCAGCAGAAATAAGTTGAGTGCGCGGGATGAGCAGTTCTTC
NA,NA,TRBV28,TRBJ1-5,CASKTRQVSNQPQHF,TGTGCCAGCAAAACCCGACAGGTTAGCAATCAGCCCCAGCATTTT
NA,NA,TRBV30,TRBJ1-3,CAWSVHTGLAGGNTIYF,TGTGCCTGGAGTGTACATACGGGGCTTGCCGGGGGAAACACCATATATTTT
NA,NA,TRBV4-3,TRBJ2-7,CASSQDYAGYEQYF,TGCGCCAGCAGCCAAGATTATGCGGGGTACGAGCAGTACTTC
NA,NA,TRBV6-6,TRBJ1-3,CASKAISGNTIYF,TGTGCCAGCAAGGCCATCTCTGGAAACACCATATATTTT
NA,TRBD1,TRBV19,TRBJ1-2,CASNTGEGYGYTF,TGTGCCAGTAATACAGGGGAGGGCTATGGCTACACCTTC
once,NA,TRBV30,TRBJ1-5,CAWSDTPNQPQHF,TGTGCCTGGAGTGACACCCCCAATCAGCCCCAGCATTTT
NA,NA,TRBV19,TRBJ1-2,CASSIRGRVDGYTF,TGTGCCAGTAGTATACGGGGCCGGGTAGATGGCTACACCTTC
NA,TRBD2,TRBV27,TRBJ2-7,CASSSGLAGVGQYF,TGTGCCAGCAGTTCAGGACTAGCGGGAGTCGGGCAGTACTTC